The entry that follows covers one T cell receptor (beta chain) sequence. Germline CDR1 reads SEHNR; CDR2 reads FQNEAQ (reference sequence). The CDR3 length is 15 residues. V was clipped by 2 bases and J by 4 bases, with 11 bases between them. These data are taken from a study of blood T cell repertoires in COVID-19. Source study methods: Nucleated cell number was recorded as an estimate derived from reference gene primer amplification. Libraries were prepared by immunoSEQ multiplex PCR; TCRdb keeps only in-frame clonotypes and omits some of them. V and J calls and clone size are given by that table; D and trimming were obtained from the DNA. Among approximately 160,000 clones listed, roughly four fifths were seen once.

The chain combines TRBV7-9 with TRBJ2-2, with D possibly matching TRBD2 (7 bases). The sample comprised peripheral blood. This clonotype originated in a man aged 55 to 70 with active or convalescent COVID-19. CDR3 residues: CASSLSGGATGELFF. DNA of the CDR3: TGTGCCAGCAGCTTATCTGGGGGGGCCACCGGGGAGCTGTTTTTT.